The T cell receptor (beta chain) under discussion was sequenced for a study of T cell repertoires in cytomegalovirus infection. The wider study: Public TCR beta signature analysis indicated the presence of both CMV infection and matching HLA type.

TCRdb itself ran the reads through MiXCR, one entry per CDR3 protein. The sample lists 740,000 or so distinct CDR3 sequences, less than 40% occurring once. The CDR3 runs to 18 residues. The junction had 16 bases not matched to a gene; V was cut back by 5 bases and J by 1 base. The germline CDR1 and CDR2 sequences are SGHVT and SQSDAQ. Regarding the study as a whole: The study found HLA-C-restricted CMV-specific TCR beta clonotypes dominating the ex vivo response. Cumulative frequency of public TCR beta families picked out carriers of CMV plus the relevant HLA.

Remarks on this clonotype: Its antigen is not known. Here the CDR3 omits its conserved ending phenylalanine or tryptophan, so a read error is the likely source.

This receptor was identified in a human donor in good health (CMV status not recorded). Some clones in this sample may be carry-over from other donors' samples. The rearrangement links TRBV7-4 to TRBJ2-5, with 7 bases fitting TRBD1. Sequencing was performed on PBMCs. In DNA, the CDR3 is TGTGCCAGCAGCCCCCGACTTCAGAACAGGGGATTCCAAGAGACCCAGTACTTA. This sequence encodes CASSPRLQNRGFQETQYL.